The sequence of this T cell receptor (beta chain) was determined in a study of T cell changes during pregnancy in multiple sclerosis. Profiled with immunoSEQ multiplex PCR; TCRdb holds only in-frame clones, not every one. The data show about 94,000 clones, over 90% seen once. Germline lookup yields CDR1 LNHDA and CDR2 SQIVND (reference sequence). With 6 bases clipped from V and 4 bases from J, the junction kept 4 bases outside the gene matches. CDR3 size: 14 residues. The chain joins TRBV19 to TRBJ2-3; TRBD1 matches 10 bases. The source material was peripheral blood, sampled in the third trimester of pregnancy. This TCR came from a female donor with multiple sclerosis, enrolled in a pregnancy study. CDR3 sequence reads: CASRRQGASDTQYF. In nucleotides, the CDR3 is TGTGCCAGTAGGCGACAGGGGGCATCAGATACGCAGTATTTT.